Listed here are 21 T cell receptor beta chains from one sample, sequenced in a study of post-analysis software for immune sequencing data. Notes on the study in general: A handful of TRBV segments were significantly more frequent in patients than in controls. TRBV5-6, TRBV5-1 and TRBV20-1 were among these segments.

These receptors are not linked to any known antigen. The TCR beta cDNA libraries contained unique molecular identifiers. TCRdb analysed the PCR reads with MiXCR anew, one entry per CDR3 protein. The repertoire holds roughly 700,000 distinct CDR3 sequences, with about 32% as singletons. The source material was blood. These receptors came from a girl aged 5-17 years with multiple sclerosis.

The genes are TRBV7-2 and TRBJ1-5; D unclear. Trimming took off 0 bases at V and 3 bases at J, with 9 bases between the two ends. The germline CDR1 and CDR2 sequences are SGHTA and FQGNSA. CDR3 length equals 15 residues. CDR3 amino acids: CASSLAGTVNQPQHF. Written as DNA, the CDR3 is TGTGCCAGCAGCTTAGCGGGCACAGTCAATCAGCCCCAGCATTTT.

This clonotype appeared a few times. The rearrangement uses TRBV29-1 and TRBJ1-2; 9 nucleotides agree with TRBD1. Germline CDR1 and CDR2: SQVTM and ANQGSEA. The CDR3 consists of 15 residues. V shed 7 bases and J 4 bases; nucleotides not matched to a gene: 13. The CDR3 sequence: CSGTGGRNPPYGYTF. Written as DNA, the CDR3 is TGCAGCGGAACAGGGGGCCGCAACCCCCCCTATGGCTACACCTTC. Together with reference TRBV29-1 and TRBJ1-2, the CDR3 gives the full variable domain: SAVISQKPSRDICQRGTSLTIQCQVDSQVTMMFWYRQQPGQSLTLIATANQGSEATYESGFVIDKFPISRPNLTFSTLTVSNMSPEDSSIYLCSGTGGRNPPYGYTFGSGTRLTVV.

The V gene is TRBV5-4, the J gene TRBJ2-7; 10 positions agree with TRBD2. CDR1 and CDR2 from the germline V gene are SGHNT and YYREEE (reference sequence). V shed 0 bases and J 3 bases; nucleotides not matched to a gene: 12. This CDR3 is built from 18 residues. In nucleotides, the CDR3 is TGTGCCAGCAGCTTGGCTGTTCCTAGCGGGAGTCTGGTCTACGAGCAGTACTTC. The encoded protein is CASSLAVPSGSLVYEQYF.

The V and J genes are TRBV24-1 and TRBJ2-1; 7 positions match TRBD1. CDR1 is KGHDR and CDR2 is SFDVKD in the germline V gene. The CDR3 is made up of 16 amino acids. V gave up 3 bases and J gave up 5 bases; unmatched junction bases: 9. The CDR3 is CATSDRDRENNNEQFF. Written as DNA, the CDR3 is TGTGCCACCAGTGATCGAGACAGGGAGAACAACAATGAGCAGTTCTTC.

This clonotype was seen a handful of times. The chain is built from TRBV20-1 and TRBJ2-5, with TRBD2 identical over 9 bases. Trimming removed 5 bases from V and 5 bases from J; junction bases left unmatched: 12. This CDR3 has 15 residues. Germline assignment: CDR1 DFQATT and CDR2 SNEGSKA (reference sequence). This chain's CDR3 is CSAGKMRGGVETQYF. As DNA, the CDR3 is TGCAGTGCTGGGAAGATGCGGGGGGGCGTGGAGACCCAGTACTTC.

The chain uses TRBV5-1 and TRBJ1-1, with D tentatively TRBD1 (6 bases). This CDR3 contains 12 residues. The V and J ends lost 7 bases and 1 base respectively, with 8 bases between them. Germline values: CDR1 SGHRS, CDR2 YFSETQ. The chain's CDR3 is CASRDTNTEAFF. The CDR3 bases are TGCGCCAGCCGGGACACGAACACTGAAGCTTTCTTT.

With regard to this clonotype: Possible read error: a much larger clone is one base away. Written as DNA, the CDR3 is TGTGCCAGCAGCATAGCGGGGACCTATGGCTACACCTTC. Its translation: CASSIAGTYGYTF. This chain connects TRBV9 to TRBJ1-2; weak D call: TRBD1 (5 bases). There are 13 residues in the CDR3. Germline CDR1 SGDLS, CDR2 YYNGEE. V lost 4 bases, J lost 4 bases, and 11 bases lay in between.

This chain links TRBV20-1 with TRBJ2-3, with 10 bases that match TRBD2. V lost 4 bases to trimming and J lost 1 base; unmatched junction nucleotides: 2. This CDR3 comprises 14 residues. Per germline, CDR1 DFQATT and CDR2 SNEGSKA (reference sequence). CDR3 region: CSATSGSGTDTQYF. The CDR3 DNA reads as TGCAGTGCTACTAGCGGGAGCGGCACAGATACGCAGTATTTT.

About this clonotype itself: One end of the junction does not line up with germline, which may come from a read error. This sequence joins TRBV5-1 and TRBJ2-1, with 8 bases that match TRBD2. Germline values: CDR1 SGHRS, CDR2 YFSETQ. The CDR3 contains 16 residues. CDR3 loop: CSSSMKLAVSYNEQFF. The CDR3, as DNA: TGCTCCAGCAGCATGAAACTAGCGGTCTCCTACAATGAGCAGTTCTTC. Variable domain in full (rest from reference TRBV5-1 and TRBJ2-1): KAGVTQTPRYLIKTRGQQVTLSCSPISGHRSVSWYQQTPGQGLQFLFEYFSETQRNKGNFPGRFSGRQFSNSRSEMNVSTLELGDSALYLCSSSMKLAVSYNEQFFGPGTRLTVL.

The V and J genes are TRBV20-1 and TRBJ2-4; TRBD1 matches at 11 bases. The closer fit of TRBJ2-7 to the DNA end suggests the J call may be wrong. The CDR3 totals 16 residues. CDR1 and CDR2 (germline): DFQATT, SNEGSKA (reference sequence). CDR3 DNA sequence: TGCAGTGCAAGGGACAGGGGGACCCTTACAACCTACGAGCAGTACTTC. Its protein is CSARDRGTLTTYEQYF.

This clonotype was counted only a few times. The rearrangement uses TRBV5-4 and TRBJ1-2, with D uncertain. Per the germline V gene, CDR1 is SGHNT and CDR2 is YYREEE (reference sequence). Between the trimmed V and J ends, which lost 4 bases and 7 bases, there was a span of 17 bases. The CDR3 has 14 amino acids. The CDR3 DNA reads as TGTGCCAGCAGCAGCCGGGCCAAATTCTTTGGCTACACCTTC. This gives the protein CASSSRAKFFGYTF.

In its sample, this clonotype was seen a few times. This chain uses TRBV6-6 with TRBJ2-5; D possibly uses TRBD1 or TRBD2 (5 bases each). Germline loops: CDR1 MNHNY, CDR2 SVGAGI (reference sequence). With 8 bases removed from V and 11 bases from J, the gap between germline ends came to 21 bases. The CDR3 runs 13 residues. CDR3 amino acids: CASCWDAMNEQYF. Written as DNA, the CDR3 is TGTGCCAGCTGTTGGGACGCCATGAATGAGCAGTACTTC.

This clonotype was observed many times. The J gene is TRBJ2-3, the V gene TRBV6-5; D may be TRBD2 (6 bases). The CDR3 covers 15 residues. Germline CDR1 is MNHEY and CDR2 is SVGAGI. Trimming took off 6 bases at V and 3 bases at J, with 16 bases between the two ends. The CDR3 DNA reads as TGTGCCAGCAGATTAACCGGGGGAAGGACAGATACGCAGTATTTT. It translates to CASRLTGGRTDTQYF.

This clonotype was recorded a few times. The chain couples TRBV7-9 to TRBJ2-1, with 8 nucleotides matching TRBD2. Germline V gives CDR1 SEHNR, CDR2 FQNEAQ (reference sequence). J gave up 7 bases and V 5 bases, and 13 bases lay outside the gene matches. CDR3 length equals 16 residues. The CDR3 nucleotides read TGTGCCAGCAGCAACGGGGGGGGCGTATTTGGAAATGAGCAGTTCTTC. This sequence encodes CASSNGGGVFGNEQFF.

This chain links TRBV10-3 with TRBJ1-1; no firm D call. The V gene lost 4 bases and the J gene lost 4 bases, with 13 bases spanning the gap. Germline loops: CDR1 ENHRY, CDR2 SYGVKD. This CDR3 is 14 amino acids long. As DNA, the CDR3 is TGTGCCATCAGTGCAGGTCAGGATGGCACTGAAGCTTTCTTT. Translating gives CAISAGQDGTEAFF.

This clonotype was picked up a small number of times. The chain joins TRBV20-1 to TRBJ2-1, with 8 bases fitting TRBD1. CDR1 is DFQATT and CDR2 is SNEGSKA in the germline V gene (reference sequence). The trim removed 3 bases at V and 6 bases at J, leaving 10 bases unmatched. CDR3 length: 15 amino acids. CDR3 loop: CSARFWQGAGNEQFF. Written as DNA, the CDR3 is TGCAGTGCTAGGTTTTGGCAGGGGGCAGGCAATGAGCAGTTCTTC.

This clonotype was counted ten times or more. The chain joins TRBV6-5 to TRBJ2-1, with D perhaps matching TRBD2 (6 bases). V lost 4 bases to trimming and J lost 7 bases, with 20 bases between them. The CDR3 runs 16 residues. CDR1 is MNHEY, CDR2 SVGAGI, per germline. The CDR3 loop reads CASSSSEGLWGNEQFF. CDR3 bases: TGTGCCAGCAGTTCCTCGGAGGGGCTGTGGGGGAATGAGCAGTTCTTC.

This chain joins TRBV29-1 and TRBJ1-1, with D perhaps matching TRBD1 (5 bases). The CDR3 extends over 14 amino acids. Trimming shortened V by 6 bases and J by 2 bases, and 16 bases separated the two germline ends. Germline lookup yields CDR1 SQVTM and CDR2 ANQGSEA. The DNA for the CDR3 is TGCAGCGTCGCACCCCGGGGGGGTAACACTGAAGCTTTCTTT. Translation: CSVAPRGGNTEAFF.

The chain combines TRBV2 with TRBJ1-2, with TRBD1 matching 7 bases. Looked up from germline, CDR1 is SNHLY and CDR2 is FYNNEI. The CDR3 is 15 residues long. After removal of 4 bases from V and 6 bases from J, the junction contained 11 bases not matched to a gene. Here the CDR3 DNA reads TGTGCCAGCAGTGGAATGGACAGGCCGCCCGATGGCTACACCTTC. Its protein is CASSGMDRPPDGYTF.

This chain links TRBV6-2 or TRBV6-3 with TRBJ1-1, with 8 bases aligning to TRBD1. After removal of 5 bases from V and 0 bases from J, the junction contained 5 bases not matched to a gene. The germline V gene encodes CDR1 MNHEY and CDR2 SVGEGT. This CDR3 is 15 amino acids long. The chain's CDR3 is CASSPQGGMNTEAFF. DNA for the CDR3: TGTGCCAGCAGTCCACAGGGGGGGATGAACACTGAAGCTTTCTTT.

This chain joins TRBV6-2 or TRBV6-3 and TRBJ2-7, with unresolved D. CDR1 MNHEY and CDR2 SVGEGT come from the germline V gene. The CDR3 totals 15 residues. Trimming stripped 2 bases from V and 2 bases from J, with 13 bases between. CDR3 region: CASSYVTGPTYEQYF. DNA for the CDR3: TGTGCCAGCAGTTACGTAACCGGGCCTACCTACGAGCAGTACTTC.